The 9 T cell receptor beta chains reported below all come from one sample, sequenced in a study of a mutant IDH1 vaccine in newly diagnosed glioma. Their cognate antigens are unknown. Sequencing used immunoSEQ multiplex PCR; TCRdb keeps in-frame clones, though not all of them. The data show over 45,000 clones, 75% to 90% seen once. Time point defined: week 23, last vaccination. Doses consisted of 300 ug of mutant IDH1 20-mer peptide each, paired with topical imiquimod. Sequenced here: PBMCs, sampled from a glioma patient whose treatment included an IDH1 peptide vaccine. The receptors come from a man aged 35-49 years with glioma.

Written as DNA, the CDR3 is TGTGCCAGCAGGATTACAGGGGCCGGGAATCAGCCCCAGCATTTT. Translation gives CASRITGAGNQPQHF. The V gene is TRBV6-6, the J gene TRBJ1-5; 7 bases match TRBD1. From germline, CDR1 is MNHNY and CDR2 SVGAGI (reference sequence). This CDR3 has 15 amino acids. The V segment lost 6 bases and the J segment 4 bases; nucleotides outside the gene matches: 9.

This rearrangement joins TRBV5-1 to TRBJ1-4; 7 bases are a match to TRBD1. The CDR3 is made up of 13 amino acids. The V gene end was trimmed by 3 bases and the J gene end by 8 bases; junction bases not matched to a gene: 4. CDR1 is SGHRS, CDR2 YFSETQ, per germline. CDR3 sequence: CASSSTGLEKLFF. Here the CDR3 DNA reads TGCGCCAGCAGCTCGACAGGGTTGGAAAAACTGTTTTTT.

V is TRBV14 and J is TRBJ2-7; no clear D. Trimming pared 1 base from V and 6 bases from J, leaving 10 bases between. Germline V gene data show CDR1 as SGHDN and CDR2 as FVKESK. The CDR3 is 13 amino acids. CDR3 nucleotide sequence: TGTGCCAGCAGCCAAGGTCGTTTCACCGAGCAGTACTTC. It encodes CASSQGRFTEQYF.

The gene calls are TRBV5-1 and TRBJ2-7; D is undetermined. Trimming removed 7 bases at V and 0 bases at J, with 14 bases between. This CDR3 comprises 14 residues. Germline CDR1 is SGHRS and CDR2 is YFSETQ. In DNA, the CDR3 is TGCGCCAGCCATCCAGACCCGAGCTCCTACGAGCAGTACTTC. It is translated as CASHPDPSSYEQYF.

This chain links TRBV19 with TRBJ2-6, with D tentatively TRBD2 (6 bases). There are 20 residues in the CDR3. Trimming cost V 5 bases and J 1 base, with 24 bases left between them. CDR1 and CDR2 from the germline V gene are LNHDA and SQIVND (reference sequence). CDR3 sequence reads: CASSFPGLVVSPSGANVLTF. The DNA for the CDR3 is TGTGCCAGTAGTTTTCCGGGACTGGTGGTTTCCCCGTCTGGGGCCAACGTCCTGACTTTC.

The chain couples TRBV4-2 to TRBJ2-2, with D tentatively TRBD1 or TRBD2 (5 bases each). The V gene's germline CDR1 is LGHNA and CDR2 YNFKEQ. The V end lost 4 bases, the J end lost 2 bases, and 14 bases lay between the germline ends. The CDR3 runs to 16 residues. The CDR3 region has the DNA TGTGCCAGCAGCCGCTTCGGGACGGGTAACACCGGGGAGCTGTTTTTT. Amino acids: CASSRFGTGNTGELFF.

The chain couples TRBV6-6 to TRBJ2-5, with 8 positions matching TRBD2. With V trimmed by 6 bases and J by 7 bases, 4 bases remained unmatched. This CDR3 spans 12 amino acids. Germline loops: CDR1 MNHNY, CDR2 SVGAGI (reference sequence). The CDR3 DNA is TGTGCCAGCAGCTCGGGAGGGGGGACCCAGTACTTC. Amino acid sequence: CASSSGGGTQYF.

The chain recombines TRBV15 with TRBJ2-1; no clear D. The V gene lost 0 bases and the J gene lost 10 bases, with 7 bases spanning the gap. This CDR3 has 12 amino acids. Germline values: CDR1 LNHNV, CDR2 YYDKDF (reference sequence). Written as DNA, the CDR3 is TGTGCCACCAGCAGAGATCGTAGAGAGCAGTTCTTC. This translates into CATSRDRREQFF.

The chain has TRBV29-1 and TRBJ2-2; TRBD1 matches 10 bases. The germline CDR1 and CDR2 sequences are SQVTM and ANQGSEA. The CDR3 extends over 17 amino acids. The V gene end was trimmed by 5 bases and the J gene end by 0 bases; junction bases not matched to a gene: 9. CDR3 sequence: CSVRPGQGPSNTGELFF. The CDR3 DNA reads as TGCAGCGTTCGACCGGGACAGGGGCCCTCGAACACCGGGGAGCTGTTTTTT.